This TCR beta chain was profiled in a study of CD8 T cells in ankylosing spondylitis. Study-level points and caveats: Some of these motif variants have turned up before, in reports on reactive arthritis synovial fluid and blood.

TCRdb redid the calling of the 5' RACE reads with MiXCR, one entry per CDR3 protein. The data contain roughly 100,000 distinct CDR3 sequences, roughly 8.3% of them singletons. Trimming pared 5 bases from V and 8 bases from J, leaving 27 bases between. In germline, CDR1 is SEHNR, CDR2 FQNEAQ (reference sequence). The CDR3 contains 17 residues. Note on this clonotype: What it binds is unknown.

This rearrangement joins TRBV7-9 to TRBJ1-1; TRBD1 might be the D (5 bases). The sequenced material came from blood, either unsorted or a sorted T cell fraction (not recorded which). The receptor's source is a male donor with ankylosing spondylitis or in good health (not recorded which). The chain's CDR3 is CASSPSLRVERGIEAFF. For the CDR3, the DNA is TGTGCCAGCAGCCCCAGTCTTCGTGTTGAGAGGGGAATCGAAGCTTTCTTT.